The clone carrying this TCR beta chain appeared once. The sample belongs to a study of T cells in Graves' hyperthyroidism and ophthalmopathy. The CDR3 regions of TCR beta were amplified from RNA transcripts. HTBI primers were employed in a first-round RT-PCR of the TCR CDR3. MiXCR, run by TCRdb on the multiplex PCR reads, gives a single entry per CDR3 protein. The table has over 500,000 distinct CDR3 sequences, over 45% seen once. Germline CDR1 is SGHAT and CDR2 is FQDESV (reference sequence). Trimming stripped 2 bases from V and 5 bases from J, with 13 bases between. This CDR3 region has 14 residues. The V and J genes are TRBV11-1 and TRBJ2-7; D gene uncertain. The receptor comes from an adult woman with Graves' disease, either hyperthyroidism or ophthalmopathy (not recorded which). Material: peripheral blood or thyroid tissue (not recorded which). The CDR3 DNA reads TGTGCCAGCAGCTTATCCCAGGCTCGGCACGAGCAGTACTTC. Translating gives CASSLSQARHEQYF.